Shown below are 27 T cell receptor beta chains from a single sample sequenced in a study of brain metastases from non-small cell lung cancer. Sequencing used immunoSEQ multiplex PCR; TCRdb keeps in-frame clones, though not all of them. The data contain 950 to 1,500 clones, approximately 81% of them singletons. The sequenced material came from tissue from a brain metastasis. The origin of the receptors is a donor over 35 with non-small cell lung cancer.

Details on this clone: Sequence at one end of the junction differs from germline and may be a read error. The V gene is TRBV2, the J gene TRBJ2-3, with 7 bases that match TRBD1. CDR3 length equals 17 residues. Germline CDR1 is SNHLY and CDR2 is FYNNEI. CDR3 protein: CASSQAPWFQGEDTQYF. DNA of the CDR3: TGTGCCAGCAGTCAAGCCCCCTGGTTTCAGGGGGAAGATACGCAGTATTTT.

The rearrangement joins TRBV11-3 to TRBJ2-7; TRBD1 matches at 9 bases. The CDR3 covers 14 residues. CDR1 SGHNT and CDR2 YENEEA come from the germline V gene. V lost 5 bases and J lost 3; bases outside the gene matches: 5. The CDR3 sequence: CASSTRQGVYEQYF. CDR3 sequence (DNA): TGTGCCAGCAGCACGCGACAGGGGGTCTACGAGCAGTACTTC.

This chain uses TRBV6-5 with TRBJ1-1; perhaps TRBD1 as D (5 bases). The germline CDR1 and CDR2 sequences are MNHEY and SVGAGI. This CDR3 has 13 amino acids. Trimming cost V 4 bases and J 5 bases, with 11 bases left between them. The CDR3 reads CASSLREGTEAFF. CDR3 bases: TGTGCCAGCAGTTTGAGGGAGGGGACTGAAGCTTTCTTT.

The table lists this clone with a few counts. This sequence joins TRBV2 and TRBJ2-1, with 9 bases lining up with TRBD2. The junction had 5 bases not matched to a gene; V was cut back by 5 bases and J by 6 bases. Germline V gives CDR1 SNHLY, CDR2 FYNNEI. The CDR3 has 14 amino acids. DNA for the CDR3: TGTGCCAGCAGTATAGCGGGAGCGGCCAATGAGCAGTTCTTC. This translates into CASSIAGAANEQFF.

A remark on this clone: A junction end diverges from the germline sequence, so it may reflect a read error. V is TRBV12-3 or TRBV12-4 and J is TRBJ1-2; D uncertain. The CDR3 extends over 13 amino acids. The CDR3 region is CTSSWVINYGYTF. The DNA for the CDR3 is TGTACCAGCAGTTGGGTCATTAACTATGGCTACACCTTC.

The J gene is TRBJ1-1, the V gene TRBV19, with a weak D call TRBD1 (6 bases). Trimming left V 5 bases short and J 4 bases short, with 11 bases between. This CDR3 comprises 13 residues. From germline, CDR1 is LNHDA and CDR2 SQIVND (reference sequence). This CDR3 reads CASSSSRGTEAFF. The CDR3 coding sequence is TGTGCCAGTAGTTCAAGCAGGGGCACTGAAGCTTTCTTT.

The chain employs TRBV19 and TRBJ2-7; D gene uncertain. The CDR3 totals 14 residues. Germline CDR1 and CDR2: LNHDA and SQIVND (reference sequence). Trimming shortened V by 3 bases and J by 6 bases, and 15 bases separated the two germline ends. The CDR3 sequence: CASSISGSLGEQYF. DNA for the CDR3: TGTGCCAGTAGTATCAGTGGGTCCTTGGGCGAGCAGTACTTC.

The chain combines TRBV28 with TRBJ2-5; perhaps TRBD2 as D (6 bases). Germline assignment: CDR1 MDHEN and CDR2 SYDVKM. This CDR3 spans 14 amino acids. V was pared by 8 bases and J by 1 base, with 14 bases between. The DNA for the CDR3 is TGTGCCAGCCATACCGGAGGGGTCCAAGAGACCCAGTACTTC. It yields the protein CASHTGGVQETQYF.

The chain carries TRBV2 and TRBJ1-2, with D unresolved. V dropped 7 bases and J dropped 3 bases, with 18 bases sitting between them. Germline V gene data show CDR1 as SNHLY and CDR2 as FYNNEI. This CDR3 contains 15 residues. The CDR3 spells CASKVGQRLDYGYTF. The CDR3 DNA reads TGTGCCAGCAAGGTAGGGCAGCGTCTTGACTATGGCTACACCTTC.

The V call is TRBV30, the J call TRBJ2-1; 11 bases align to TRBD1. Germline CDR1 reads GTSNPN; CDR2 reads SVGIG (reference sequence). This CDR3 has 14 amino acids. Trimming took 2 bases from V and 9 from J; bases not matched to a gene: 6. For the CDR3, the DNA is TGTGCCTGGAGTAAGGGACAGGGGGGGAGTGAGCAGTTCTTC. Encoded protein: CAWSKGQGGSEQFF.

The chain recombines TRBV4-1 with TRBJ1-1; the D is unclear. CDR3 length: 15 residues. Germline CDR1 MGHRA, CDR2 YSYEKL. Trimming pared 2 bases from V and 5 bases from J, leaving 15 bases between. Here the CDR3 reads CASSQSGWENTEAFF. Written as DNA, the CDR3 is TGCGCCAGCAGCCAATCTGGGTGGGAGAATACTGAAGCTTTCTTT.

A few counts support this clone. This rearrangement joins TRBV11-3 to TRBJ2-7; D not certain. V was cut by 3 bases and J by 5 bases, with 11 bases left in between. The CDR3 totals 13 residues. The germline V gene encodes CDR1 SGHNT and CDR2 YENEEA. In DNA form, the CDR3 reads TGTGCCAGCAGCTTTCCAGCCGAGGACGAGCAGTACTTC. Translated: CASSFPAEDEQYF.

V is TRBV29-1 and J is TRBJ2-1; D remains ambiguous. Trimming pared 8 bases from V and 0 bases from J, leaving 23 bases between. The germline CDR1 and CDR2 sequences are SQVTM and ANQGSEA. The CDR3 totals 17 residues. This CDR3 is CSSLGRTLPSSYNEQFF. Written as DNA, the CDR3 is TGCAGCTCCCTGGGCAGGACCTTACCGAGCTCCTACAATGAGCAGTTCTTC.

The CDR3 loop reads CARKGTSAVIEQFF. DNA for the CDR3: TGTGCCAGGAAGGGGACTAGCGCAGTAATTGAGCAGTTCTTC. The V gene is TRBV3-1 (or the pseudogene TRBV3-2), the J gene TRBJ2-1, with TRBD2 identical over 10 bases. The ends lost 9 bases at V and 9 bases at J; junction bases unmatched: 11. CDR1 and CDR2 from the germline V gene are LGHDT and YNNKEL (reference sequence). The CDR3 has 14 amino acids.

Of note for this clone: Its ends do not fully match the called genes, so a read error is possible. The chain recombines TRBV29-1 with TRBJ2-7; perhaps TRBD1 as D (6 bases). This CDR3 has 11 residues. Germline V gives CDR1 SQVTM, CDR2 ANQGSEA. The CDR3 coding sequence is TGCAGCGTTGCGGCAGGGGTCGAGCAGTATTTC. It yields the protein CSVAAGVEQYF.

For the CDR3, the DNA is TGTGCCAGCAGCTCAGAGACAGGGGGCGCGAATACGCAGTATTTT. Amino acids: CASSSETGGANTQYF. The V call is TRBV7-6, the J call TRBJ2-3; 10 bases map to TRBD1. Germline V gene lookup returns CDR1 SGHVS and CDR2 FNYEAQ. Trimming took 4 bases from V and 7 from J; bases not matched to a gene: 8. The CDR3 has 15 amino acids.

This chain joins TRBV25-1 and TRBJ2-1; tentative D call: TRBD1 (5 bases). Trimming cost V 4 bases and J 3 bases, with 7 bases left between them. This CDR3 has 13 residues. CDR1 is MGHDK, CDR2 SYGVNS, per germline. In DNA form, the CDR3 reads TGTGCCAGCAGTGGCGACAGCTACAATGAGCAGTTCTTC. This sequence encodes CASSGDSYNEQFF.

The chain uses TRBV6-5 and TRBJ2-7; perhaps TRBD2 as D (6 bases). The CDR3 loop spans 12 amino acids. The germline CDR1 and CDR2 sequences are MNHEY and SVGAGI. The V end lost 4 bases, the J end lost 6 bases, and 10 bases lay between the germline ends. The CDR3 nucleotides are TGTGCCAGCAGTTCCGGAGCGGGCGAGCAGTACTTC. Protein: CASSSGAGEQYF.

The table lists this clone with a few counts. The rearrangement uses TRBV4-1 and TRBJ1-1; tentative D call: TRBD1 (5 bases). The CDR3 contains 16 residues. The germline V and J ends were trimmed by 1 base and 1 base, with 13 bases remaining between them. In germline, CDR1 is MGHRA, CDR2 YSYEKL. The CDR3 DNA follows: TGCGCCAGCAGCCAAGTTCCAGCAGGGAGGAACACTGAAGCTTTCTTT. This encodes CASSQVPAGRNTEAFF.

The chain employs TRBV7-9 and TRBJ2-1, with TRBD2 matching over 8 bases. The CDR3 consists of 16 residues. Germline CDR1 reads SEHNR; CDR2 reads FQNEAQ (reference sequence). Germline trimming cut 6 bases from V and 4 bases from J; bases unmatched to any gene: 11. The CDR3 here is CASSSFSGISYNEQFF. The DNA of the CDR3 is TGTGCCAGCAGTTCCTTTAGCGGGATCTCTTACAATGAGCAGTTCTTC.

CDR3 residues: CASSVRSTEETQYF. Here the CDR3 DNA reads TGTGCCAGCAGCGTAAGGTCGACAGAAGAGACCCAGTACTTC. The chain links TRBV9 to TRBJ2-5, with D perhaps TRBD1 (5 bases). CDR3 length: 14 amino acids. The V end was cut by 1 base, the J end by 3 bases, with 10 bases between. Germline V gene data show CDR1 as SGDLS and CDR2 as YYNGEE.

The rearrangement links TRBV6-1 to TRBJ1-4; the match to TRBD1 covers 11 bases. CDR3 length: 14 residues. V lost 3 bases, J lost 7 bases, and 1 base stayed unmatched. Germline loops: CDR1 MNHNS, CDR2 SASEGT. The DNA for the CDR3 is TGTGCCAGCAGTGAGGGGACAGGGGGTGAAAAACTGTTTTTT. This gives the protein CASSEGTGGEKLFF.

To note about this clone: This could be a read error, since a much larger clone is one nucleotide away. This chain uses TRBV3-1 (or the pseudogene TRBV3-2) with TRBJ2-7; 8 bases line up with TRBD2. The CDR3 loop spans 14 amino acids. The germline V gene encodes CDR1 LGHDT and CDR2 YNNKEL (reference sequence). The CDR3 region is CVSSLVAGSYEQYF. The CDR3, as DNA: TGTGTCAGCAGCCTCGTAGCGGGGAGCTACGAGCAGTACTTC.

V and J are TRBV6-5 and TRBJ2-5, with 7 bases lining up with TRBD2. The V and J ends lost 6 bases and 3 bases, in that order; junction bases with no gene match: 4. CDR1 and CDR2 from the germline V gene are MNHEY and SVGAGI. There are 13 residues in the CDR3. In DNA form, the CDR3 reads TGTGCCAGCAGGGTACTAGCGAAAGAGACCCAGTACTTC. It is translated as CASRVLAKETQYF.

V is TRBV6-5 and J is TRBJ1-1; TRBD1 is a possible D gene (5 bases). CDR3 length: 14 residues. The V end lost 2 bases, the J end lost 0 bases, and 7 bases lay between the germline ends. Per the germline V gene, CDR1 is MNHEY and CDR2 is SVGAGI. The CDR3 DNA is TGTGCCAGCAGTTACGGGACGGTGAACACTGAAGCTTTCTTT. The encoded protein is CASSYGTVNTEAFF.

The chain couples TRBV19 to TRBJ2-7; no reliable D call. Germline lookup yields CDR1 LNHDA and CDR2 SQIVND (reference sequence). This CDR3 has 15 residues. Trimming pared 2 bases from V and 2 bases from J, leaving 13 bases between. The CDR3 reads CASSIRTPSPYEQYF. The CDR3 coding sequence is TGTGCCAGTAGTATAAGGACGCCCTCACCCTACGAGCAGTACTTC.

Note on this clone: At one of its ends the junction is not consistent with the germline gene, which may arise from a read error. V gene TRBV18 combines with J gene TRBJ2-7; the D call may be TRBD1 or TRBD2 (5 bases each). The CDR3 totals 14 residues. CDR1 KGHSH and CDR2 LQKENI come from the germline V gene. DNA of the CDR3: TGTGTCAGCTCGCAAGTTGGGGGCTCCTACGAGCAGTACTTC. It codes for CVSSQVGGSYEQYF.